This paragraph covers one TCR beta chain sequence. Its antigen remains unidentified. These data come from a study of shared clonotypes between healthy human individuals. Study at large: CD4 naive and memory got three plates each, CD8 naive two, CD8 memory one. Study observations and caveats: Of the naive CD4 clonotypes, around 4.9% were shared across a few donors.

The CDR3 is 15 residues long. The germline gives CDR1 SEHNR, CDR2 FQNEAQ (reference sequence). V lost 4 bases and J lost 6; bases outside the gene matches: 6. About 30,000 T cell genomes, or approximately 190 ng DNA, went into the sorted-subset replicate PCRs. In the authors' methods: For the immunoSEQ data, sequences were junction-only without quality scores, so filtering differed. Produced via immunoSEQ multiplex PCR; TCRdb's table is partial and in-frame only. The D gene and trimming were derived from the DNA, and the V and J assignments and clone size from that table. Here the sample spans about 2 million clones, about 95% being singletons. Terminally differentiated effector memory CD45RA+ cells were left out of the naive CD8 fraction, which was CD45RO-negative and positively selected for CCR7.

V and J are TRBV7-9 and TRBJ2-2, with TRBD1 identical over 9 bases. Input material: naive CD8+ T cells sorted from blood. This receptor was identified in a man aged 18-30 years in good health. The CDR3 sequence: CASSSGTGKPGELFF. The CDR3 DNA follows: TGTGCCAGCAGCTCGGGGACAGGGAAACCCGGGGAGCTGTTTTTT. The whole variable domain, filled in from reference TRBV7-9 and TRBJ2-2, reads DTGVSQNPRHKITKRGQNVTFRCDPISEHNRLYWYRQTLGQGPEFLTYFQNEAQLEKSRLLSDRFSAERPKGSFSTLEIQRTEQGDSAMYLCASSSGTGKPGELFFGEGSRLTVL.